These T cell receptor beta chains were read from a single sample in a study of cytomegalovirus exposure and HLA in healthy donors. The assay was immunoSEQ multiplex PCR, and TCRdb's table has in-frame clones only and misses some. The sample consists of 150,000 to 200,000 clones, around 80% of them appearing once. The sample taken for sequencing was PBMCs. All receptors come from a man aged 50 to 59 in good health and CMV-seropositive. The CDR3 runs from the conserved cysteine through the conserved F or W. The D gene is left open where the match is weak. Expanded clones get a size class; other rows say once, few or many, or leave the size out.

>NA|TRBJ1-5|NA|TRBV27
CASSLLAGGRYSNQPQHF
TGTGCCAGCAGTTTATTGGCAGGAGGGAGGTATAGCAATCAGCCCCAGCATTTT
>TRBD1|TRBJ2-1|NA|TRBV7-9
CASSPGGQGASLFF
TGTGCCAGCAGCCCGGGTGGTCAGGGGGCAAGCCTGTTCTTC
>NA|TRBJ1-2|NA|TRBV5-1
CASSLRGDYGYTF
TGCGCCAGCAGCTTGAGGGGCGACTATGGCTACACCTTC
>TRBD2|TRBJ2-3|NA|TRBV6-5
CASSYSLAGDTQYF
TGTGCCAGCAGTTACTCGCTAGCGGGGGATACGCAGTATTTT
>TRBD2|TRBJ2-1|NA|TRBV10-1
CASSGGLGGRAYNEQFF
TGCGCCAGCAGTGGGGGGCTTGGCGGGAGGGCCTACAATGAGCAGTTCTTC
>NA|TRBJ1-2|NA|TRBV5-1
CASSLAPQSNYGYTF
TGCGCCAGCAGCTTGGCCCCACAGAGTAACTATGGCTACACCTTC
>NA|TRBJ2-3|NA|TRBV14
CASSHLGAGDTQYF
TGTGCCAGCAGCCACCTTGGGGCCGGAGATACGCAGTATTTT
>TRBD2|TRBJ2-2|once|TRBV6-5
CASGGGFTTGELFF
TGTGCCAGCGGGGGAGGGTTTACCACCGGGGAGCTGTTTTTT
>NA|TRBJ1-1|once|TRBV25-1
CASSAGMNTEAFF
TGTGCCAGCAGTGCCGGGATGAACACTGAAGCTTTCTTT
>TRBD1|TRBJ1-1|NA|TRBV5-4
CASSSTGGRKSTNTEAFF
TGTGCCAGCAGTTCTACAGGGGGCAGAAAGAGTACGAACACTGAAGCTTTCTTT
>NA|TRBJ2-5|NA|TRBV25-1
CASSERQHQETQYF
TGTGCCAGCAGTGAAAGACAGCACCAAGAGACCCAGTACTTC
>NA|TRBJ1-1|NA|TRBV27
CASSSLRATFTEAFF
TGTGCCAGCAGTTCCCTCAGGGCAACTTTCACTGAAGCTTTCTTT